The 9 T cell receptor beta chains presented below share a single source sample, sequenced in a study of beta chain features in type 1 diabetes. Of the isolated RNA, all was reverse transcribed, and so the sequenced material was expressed TCRB transcripts. Produced via immunoSEQ multiplex PCR; TCRdb's table is partial and in-frame only. The table lists some 360,000 clones, around 20% of them singletons, with approximately 0.043% in the top ten. Sequenced: naive CD4+ T cells from blood. The receptors were gathered from a woman younger than 35 in good health.

V is TRBV19 and J is TRBJ2-6; 7 positions agree with TRBD1. The CDR3 extends over 16 amino acids. CDR1 and CDR2 from the germline V gene are LNHDA and SQIVND (reference sequence). J was trimmed by 3 bases and V by 6 bases; bases with no gene match: 8. The CDR3 bases are TGTGCCAGTAGCATGACAGGGAGAAGTGGGGCCAACGTCCTGACTTTC. Protein sequence: CASSMTGRSGANVLTF.

This clone occurred a few times. The chain uses TRBV30 and TRBJ2-1, with a weak D call TRBD2 (6 bases). Trimming left V 1 base short and J 6 bases short, with 13 bases between. CDR1 and CDR2 from the germline V gene are GTSNPN and SVGIG (reference sequence). The CDR3 has 14 residues. The CDR3, as DNA: TGTGCCTGGAGTGGTCTAGTGGGAGGCAATGAGCAGTTCTTC. Protein: CAWSGLVGGNEQFF.

This clone appeared many times. The rearrangement uses TRBV23-1 and TRBJ2-1; D possibly corresponds to TRBD1 (7 bases). TRBV23-1 is sorted into the ORF group, with uncertain function. The V end was cut by 6 bases, the J end by 1 base, with 10 bases between. This CDR3 has 14 amino acids. CDR3 sequence (DNA): TGCGCCAGCAGGGAGGGGGCGTCCTACAATGAGCAGTTCTTC. This sequence encodes CASREGASYNEQFF.

The CDR3 protein is CASSFTSGGALTSYEQYF. CDR3 coding DNA: TGTGCCAGCAGCTTCACTAGCGGGGGGGCCCTCACCTCCTACGAGCAGTACTTC. The chain couples TRBV7-2 to TRBJ2-7; 13 nucleotides align to TRBD2. Germline V gives CDR1 SGHTA, CDR2 FQGNSA. Unmatched junction bases numbered 8, after V lost 3 bases and J lost 0 bases. The CDR3 is 18 residues long. Full variable domain (rest looked up from reference TRBV7-2 and TRBJ2-7): GAGVSQSPSNKVTEKGKDVELRCDPISGHTALYWYRQSLGQGLEFLIYFQGNSAPDKSGLPSDRFSAERTGGSVSTLTIQRTQQEDSAVYLCASSFTSGGALTSYEQYFGPGTRLTVT.

The V and J genes are TRBV27 and TRBJ1-1; tentative D call: TRBD1 (6 bases). The germline gives CDR1 MNHEY, CDR2 SMNVEV (reference sequence). This CDR3 has 15 amino acids. Trimming left V 6 bases short and J 6 bases short, with 20 bases between. The CDR3 bases are TGTGCCAGCAGCGATGGGGGCCACGGGTTGGCTGAAGCTTTCTTT. It encodes CASSDGGHGLAEAFF.

V is TRBV30 and J is TRBJ1-1; D not resolved. The CDR3 contains 13 residues. Germline CDR1 and CDR2: GTSNPN and SVGIG (reference sequence). CDR3 amino acids: CAGTPLRNTEAFF. The CDR3 nucleotides are TGTGCGGGCACCCCTCTGAGGAACACTGAAGCTTTCTTT.

This rearrangement joins TRBV19 to TRBJ1-5, with D possibly TRBD1 on 6 matching bases. CDR3 size: 14 residues. Per the germline V gene, CDR1 is LNHDA and CDR2 is SQIVND (reference sequence). V dropped 1 base and J dropped 5 bases, with 9 bases sitting between them. For the CDR3, the DNA is TGTGCCAGTAGTATAGGGGACACCTATCAGCCCCAGCATTTT. Protein: CASSIGDTYQPQHF.

The chain combines TRBV7-2 with TRBJ2-7; a possible D gene is TRBD1 (7 bases). There are 14 residues in the CDR3. V shed 5 bases and J shed 2 bases, with 13 bases lying between them. Germline CDR1 and CDR2: SGHTA and FQGNSA. CDR3 nucleotide sequence: TGTGCCAGCAGCCCCCAGGGGGGCGCCTACGAGCAGTACTTC. Protein sequence: CASSPQGGAYEQYF.

There are a few counts of this clone. V usage is TRBV19 and J usage is TRBJ1-1; TRBD1 matches 9 bases. Germline trimming cut 6 bases from V and 5 bases from J; bases unmatched to any gene: 4. Germline assignment: CDR1 LNHDA and CDR2 SQIVND (reference sequence). The CDR3 sequence is 13 residues long. The CDR3 bases are TGTGCCAGTAGGACAGGGGGAAGGACTGAAGCTTTCTTT. Protein product: CASRTGGRTEAFF.